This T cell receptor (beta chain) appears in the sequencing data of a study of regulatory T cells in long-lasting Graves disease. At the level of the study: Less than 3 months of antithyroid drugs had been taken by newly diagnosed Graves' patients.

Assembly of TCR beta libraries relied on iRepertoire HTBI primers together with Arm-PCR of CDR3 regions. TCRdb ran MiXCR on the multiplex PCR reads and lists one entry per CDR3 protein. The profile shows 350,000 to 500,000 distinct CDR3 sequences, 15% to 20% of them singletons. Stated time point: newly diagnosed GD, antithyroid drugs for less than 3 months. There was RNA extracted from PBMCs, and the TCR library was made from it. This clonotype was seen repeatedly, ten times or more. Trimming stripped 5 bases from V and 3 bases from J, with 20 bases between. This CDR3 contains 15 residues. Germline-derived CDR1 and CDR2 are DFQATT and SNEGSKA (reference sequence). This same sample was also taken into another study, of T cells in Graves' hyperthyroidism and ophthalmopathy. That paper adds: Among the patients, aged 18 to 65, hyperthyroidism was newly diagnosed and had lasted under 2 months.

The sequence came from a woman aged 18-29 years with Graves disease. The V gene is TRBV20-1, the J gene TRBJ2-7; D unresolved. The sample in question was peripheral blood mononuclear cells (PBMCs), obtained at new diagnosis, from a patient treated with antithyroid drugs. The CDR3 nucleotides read TGCAGTGCTGACCTTCTCTCAAGGGTCGACTACGAGCAGTACTTC. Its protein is CSADLLSRVDYEQYF.